The 8 T cell receptor beta chains in this list originate from one sample, sequenced in a study of CD8+ T cells in alopecia areata. Documented treatment: oral pan-JAK inhibitor, 5-10 mg twice daily. Once RNA had been extracted, it was reverse transcribed into cDNA to act as the sequencing template. Assay: immunoSEQ multiplex PCR; the TCRdb copy retains only in-frame clones and omits some. The data contain under 130,000 clones, around 84% of them seen just once; the ten biggest clones take up more than 9.5%. Material: CD8+ T cells sorted from blood, obtained between weeks 30 and 35, from a patient treated with tofacitinib. The receptors shown here come from a human donor with alopecia areata.

This clone was seen a handful of times. The J gene is TRBJ2-1, the V gene TRBV13; 8 nucleotides agree with TRBD2. The V segment lost 2 bases and the J segment 3 bases; nucleotides outside the gene matches: 6. Germline CDR1 is PRHDT and CDR2 is FYEKMQ (reference sequence). The CDR3 totals 16 residues. The CDR3 DNA sequence: TGTGCCAGCAGCTTATGGGCGGGGGGATTCTACAATGAGCAGTTCTTC. The encoded protein is CASSLWAGGFYNEQFF.

This sequence joins TRBV29-1 and TRBJ2-7, with 8 bases fitting TRBD1. The CDR3 length is 14 residues. The V segment lost 6 bases and the J segment 3 bases; nucleotides outside the gene matches: 10. Per germline, CDR1 SQVTM and CDR2 ANQGSEA. The CDR3 is CSVQGQGTGYEQYF. CDR3 nucleotide sequence: TGCAGCGTGCAAGGACAGGGAACAGGCTACGAGCAGTACTTC.

V is TRBV13 and J is TRBJ2-1; D might be TRBD2 (5 bases). V lost 4 bases to trimming and J lost 0 bases, with 16 bases between them. The CDR3 consists of 17 residues. Per germline, CDR1 PRHDT and CDR2 FYEKMQ (reference sequence). The CDR3 coding sequence is TGTGCCAGCAGCTCCCCCGGACTGGAGAGCTCCTACAATGAGCAGTTCTTC. Translated, it gives CASSSPGLESSYNEQFF.

The chain recombines TRBV19 with TRBJ2-7, with 9 bases aligning to TRBD1. V lost 5 bases to trimming and J lost 5 bases; unmatched junction nucleotides: 10. Germline lookup yields CDR1 LNHDA and CDR2 SQIVND (reference sequence). The length of the CDR3 is 15 residues. DNA for the CDR3: TGTGCCAGTAGTCCGGACAGGGGATTGAAGAACGAGCAGTACTTC. This encodes CASSPDRGLKNEQYF.

V is TRBV2 and J is TRBJ1-6; D gene unclear. The CDR3 is 17 amino acids. CDR1 is SNHLY and CDR2 is FYNNEI in the germline V gene. V was clipped by 4 bases and J by 1 base, with 14 bases between them. CDR3 nucleotides: TGTGCCAGCAGTGGATTGGCCTCAGGATCCTATAATTCACCCCTCCACTTT. This codes for CASSGLASGSYNSPLHF.

The V gene is TRBV29-1, the J gene TRBJ2-3; the match to TRBD1 covers 8 bases. The CDR3 is 14 residues long. Germline V gives CDR1 SQVTM, CDR2 ANQGSEA. V was clipped by 7 bases and J by 2 bases; unmatched bases: 8. CDR3 sequence: CSAGRTGNTDTQYF. CDR3 bases: TGCAGCGCTGGAAGGACAGGGAACACAGATACGCAGTATTTT.

The V and J genes are TRBV7-3 and TRBJ2-7, with 7 bases aligning to TRBD1. The CDR3 is 15 residues long. Germline V gene sequence: CDR1 SGHTA, CDR2 FQGTGA. J was trimmed by 6 bases and V by 5 bases; bases with no gene match: 13. CDR3 amino acids: CASSPNPGQMLEQYF. The CDR3 DNA sequence: TGTGCCAGCAGCCCAAATCCGGGACAGATGCTCGAGCAGTACTTC.

The chain recombines TRBV4-2 with TRBJ2-3; the D gene is possibly TRBD2 (5 bases). The length of the CDR3 is 19 residues. V was shortened by 0 bases and J by 0 bases, with 19 bases between the two germline ends. Per germline, CDR1 LGHNA and CDR2 YNFKEQ. CDR3: CASSQEGGFGLASTDTQYF. The CDR3 nucleotides read TGTGCCAGCAGCCAAGAAGGAGGTTTCGGCCTAGCCAGCACAGATACGCAGTATTTT.